The 8 T cell receptor beta chains presented below share a single source sample, sequenced in a study of lymphopenia after photon versus proton radiotherapy. Assay: immunoSEQ multiplex PCR; the TCRdb copy retains only in-frame clones and omits some. The sample shows 50,000 to 75,000 clones, more than 75% of them seen only once. The starting material was peripheral blood, obtained from a patient treated with photon-based radiotherapy. The origin of the receptors is a middle-aged man with gastric cancer.

This chain joins TRBV25-1 and TRBJ2-3, with TRBD1 identical over 10 bases. The trim removed 6 bases at V and 11 bases at J, leaving 14 bases unmatched. From germline, CDR1 is MGHDK and CDR2 SYGVNS. The CDR3 is 15 residues long. CDR3 bases: TGTGCCAGCAGCCGGGACAGGGGCGTCCAGGTCGGGCAGTATTTT. This translates into CASSRDRGVQVGQYF.

The CDR3 here is CASPPRGFFFGEQYF. CDR3 DNA: TGTGCCAGCCCCCCAAGGGGGTTTTTTTTTGGCGAGCAGTACTTC. The chain carries TRBV28 and TRBJ2-7; possible D gene TRBD1, 6 bases. The CDR3 has 15 residues. V was shortened by 8 bases and J by 6 bases, with 23 bases between the two germline ends. Germline CDR1 and CDR2: MDHEN and SYDVKM. Full variable domain (missing parts from reference TRBV28 and TRBJ2-7): DVKVTQSSRYLVKRTGEKVFLECVQDMDHENMFWYRQDPGLGLRLIYFSYDVKMKEKGDIPEGYSVSREKKERFSLILESASTNQTSMYLCASPPRGFFFGEQYFGPGTRLTVT.

The chain links TRBV5-6 to TRBJ2-7; 7 positions match TRBD2. Germline CDR1 and CDR2: SGHDT and YYEEEE. Losses at the gene ends were 1 base for V and 13 bases for J; bases not matched to a gene: 8. This CDR3 comprises 12 residues. The DNA for the CDR3 is TGTGCCAGCAGCTTGACGGGAGGCAGTTCCTACTTC. This gives the protein CASSLTGGSSYF.

The genes are TRBV7-2 and TRBJ2-1, with no clear D. The germline V gene has CDR1 SGHTA and CDR2 FQGNSA. The CDR3 consists of 14 residues. V was pared by 4 bases and J by 5 bases, with 12 bases between. Here the CDR3 DNA reads TGTGCCAGCAGCTCCCCCGGGCATCACAATGAGCAGTTCTTC. Amino acid sequence: CASSSPGHHNEQFF.

V gene TRBV7-6 combines with J gene TRBJ2-3, with D perhaps matching TRBD1 or TRBD2 (6 bases each). The CDR3 runs to 14 residues. Germline lookup yields CDR1 SGHVS and CDR2 FNYEAQ. Trimming left V 4 bases short and J 2 bases short, with 10 bases between. CDR3 bases: TGTGCCAGCAGCTGGGGGGCCCTCACAGATACGCAGTATTTT. As protein: CASSWGALTDTQYF. Together with reference TRBV7-6 and TRBJ2-3, the CDR3 gives the full variable domain: GAGVSQSPRYKVTKRGQDVALRCDPISGHVSLYWYRQALGQGPEFLTYFNYEAQQDKSGLPNDRFSAERPEGSISTLTIQRTEQRDSAMYRCASSWGALTDTQYFGPGTRLTVL.

This clone has only one observation. This chain links TRBV11-2 with TRBJ2-6, with 12 positions matching TRBD2. The germline V gene has CDR1 SGHAT and CDR2 FQNNGV. With 7 bases clipped from V and 8 bases from J, the junction kept 6 bases outside the gene matches. This CDR3 has 15 amino acids. CDR3 protein: CASMLAGGPSNVLTF. CDR3 sequence (DNA): TGTGCCAGCATGCTAGCGGGGGGGCCGTCCAACGTCCTGACTTTC.

This clone was seen just once. This sequence joins TRBV6-1 and TRBJ1-6; 8 bases match TRBD1. With 6 bases clipped from V and 6 bases from J, the junction kept 7 bases outside the gene matches. CDR3 length: 15 amino acids. Germline V gene data show CDR1 as MNHNS and CDR2 as SASEGT. The CDR3 reads CASRHGQGGNSPLHF. CDR3 DNA sequence: TGTGCCAGCAGGCATGGACAGGGCGGTAATTCACCCCTCCACTTT.

J is TRBJ1-2 and V is TRBV7-9; 7 bases line up with TRBD1. CDR3 length: 13 amino acids. The V gene's germline CDR1 is SEHNR and CDR2 FQNEAQ (reference sequence). The V gene end was trimmed by 6 bases and the J gene end by 4 bases; junction bases not matched to a gene: 5. CDR3: CASRGTVGYGYTF. CDR3 DNA: TGTGCCAGCAGAGGGACAGTAGGCTATGGCTACACCTTC. Based on the CDR3 plus reference TRBV7-9 and TRBJ1-2, the full variable domain is DTGVSQNPRHKITKRGQNVTFRCDPISEHNRLYWYRQTLGQGPEFLTYFQNEAQLEKSRLLSDRFSAERPKGSFSTLEIQRTEQGDSAMYLCASRGTVGYGYTFGSGTRLTVV.